The subject of this entry is one T cell receptor (beta chain). The sample belongs to a study of response to subunit inactivated influenza vaccine. The CDR3 covers 13 residues. Germline CDR1 and CDR2: SGHTA and FQGNSA. Trimming took off 1 base at V and 10 bases at J, with 11 bases between the two ends. A single record per CDR3 protein comes from TCRdb applying MiXCR to the RT-PCR reads. Among around 750,000 distinct CDR3 sequences listed, around 20% were seen once. The sequence was obtained from a man aged 50 to 60 who received an inactivated influenza vaccine. The material sequenced was PBMCs from blood, taken 4 to 6 days after vaccination. This rearrangement joins TRBV7-2 to TRBJ2-1; D gene unclear. CDR3 sequence: CASSLVLGGEQFF. CDR3 coding DNA: TGTGCCAGCAGCTTAGTTCTAGGTGGGGAGCAGTTCTTC.